This T cell receptor (beta chain) was retrieved from a study of OX40 agonist ivuxolimab in advanced cancers. Only in-frame clones appear in the TCRdb table, and some are missing; sequencing was by immunoSEQ multiplex PCR. The sample lists fewer than 70,000 clones, 87% occurring once. The germline gives CDR1 SGHRS, CDR2 YFSETQ. CDR3 length equals 15 residues. V lost 0 bases and J lost 5, with 12 bases in between. This chain uses TRBV5-1 with TRBJ2-1; a weak D match, TRBD2 (6 bases). Sequencing used CD4+ or CD8+ T cells sorted from blood, obtained in a trial of the OX40 agonist ivuxolimab. This TCR derives from an adult with an advanced solid tumor such as melanoma, head and neck, liver or kidney cancer. DNA for the CDR3: TGCGCCAGCAGCTTGGCCGGAGGCGGGGACAATGAGCAGTTCTTC. Its translation is CASSLAGGGDNEQFF.